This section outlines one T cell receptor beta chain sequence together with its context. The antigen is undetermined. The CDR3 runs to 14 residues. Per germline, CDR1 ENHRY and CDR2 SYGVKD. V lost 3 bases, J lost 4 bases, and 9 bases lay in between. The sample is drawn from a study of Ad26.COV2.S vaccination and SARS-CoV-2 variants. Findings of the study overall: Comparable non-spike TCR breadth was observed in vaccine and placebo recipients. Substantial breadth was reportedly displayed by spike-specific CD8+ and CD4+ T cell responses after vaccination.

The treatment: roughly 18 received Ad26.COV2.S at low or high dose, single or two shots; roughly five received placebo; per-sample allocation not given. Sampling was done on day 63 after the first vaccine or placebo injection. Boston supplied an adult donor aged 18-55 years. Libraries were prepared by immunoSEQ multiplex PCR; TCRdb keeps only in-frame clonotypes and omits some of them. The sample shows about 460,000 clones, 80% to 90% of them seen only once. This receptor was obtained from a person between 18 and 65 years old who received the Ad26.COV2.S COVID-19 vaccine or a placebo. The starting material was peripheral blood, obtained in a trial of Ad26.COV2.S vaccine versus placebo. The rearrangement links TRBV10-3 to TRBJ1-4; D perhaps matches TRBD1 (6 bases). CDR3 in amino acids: CAISEGGHNEKLFF. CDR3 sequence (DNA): TGTGCCATCAGTGAAGGGGGTCATAATGAAAAACTGTTTTTT.